A selection of T cell receptor beta chains follows, all from one sample in a study of shared clonotypes between healthy human individuals. Assay used: immunoSEQ multiplex PCR; TCRdb lists only in-frame clones, some missing. Among 1,400,000 or so clones listed, roughly 98.5% were seen once. The source material was naive CD4+ T cells sorted from blood. These receptors all stem from a man aged 25 to 40 in good health. The CDR3 runs from the conserved cysteine through the conserved F or W. D genes are given only for firm matches. Size values are once, few and many counts, or a class for expanded clones, and some rows have none.

v_gene	j_gene	d_gene	abundance	CDR3aa	CDR3nt
TRBV28	TRBJ2-5	.	.	CASSGTIGTQYF	TGTGCCAGCAGTGGGACCATCGGGACCCAGTACTTC
TRBV29-1	TRBJ2-5	.	.	CSGIQETQYF	TGCAGCGGGATTCAAGAGACCCAGTACTTC
TRBV5-6	TRBJ2-6	.	.	CASRSPGSGANVLTF	TGTGCCAGCAGGTCCCCAGGGAGTGGGGCCAACGTCCTGACTTTC
TRBV28	TRBJ2-3	.	.	CASSQIAIRPTDTQYF	TGTGCCAGCAGTCAAATAGCCATAAGACCCACAGATACGCAGTATTTT
TRBV6-5	TRBJ2-6	.	.	CASSRTGSGANVLTF	TGTGCCAGCAGCCGCACGGGCTCTGGGGCCAACGTCCTGACTTTC
TRBV30	TRBJ1-1	.	.	CAWRVALNTEAFF	TGTGCCTGGAGGGTCGCATTGAACACTGAAGCTTTCTTT
TRBV5-4	TRBJ2-5	.	.	CASSLGPLVETQYF	TGTGCCAGCAGCTTAGGGCCCCTTGTTGAGACCCAGTACTTC
TRBV5-6	TRBJ2-1	.	.	CASSFRGLAFTGQFF	TGTGCCAGCAGCTTCCGGGGGCTAGCTTTCACGGGGCAGTTCTTC
TRBV6-5	TRBJ2-1	TRBD2	.	CASSPSGISYNEQFF	TGTGCCAGCAGCCCCAGCGGGATCTCCTACAATGAGCAGTTCTTC
TRBV4-2	TRBJ2-3	TRBD2	.	CASSQGLAELSTDTQYF	TGTGCCAGCAGCCAAGGACTAGCGGAGCTTAGCACAGATACGCAGTATTTT
TRBV18	TRBJ2-2	.	.	CASSPPGVAPRGSGELFF	TGTGCCAGCTCACCGCCCGGTGTAGCGCCGCGGGGAAGCGGGGAGCTGTTTTTT
TRBV6-1	TRBJ2-7	TRBD1	.	CASSAQDRGFYEQYF	TGTGCCAGCAGTGCTCAGGACAGGGGATTTTACGAGCAGTACTTC
TRBV5-6	TRBJ1-3	.	.	CASSLGSSGNTIYF	TGTGCCAGCAGCTTGGGCAGCTCTGGAAACACCATATATTTT
TRBV10-3	TRBJ2-2	TRBD2	once	CAIAQGTSNTGELFF	TGTGCCATCGCTCAGGGGACTAGTAACACCGGGGAGCTGTTTTTT
TRBV9	TRBJ2-3	.	.	CASTRRLTDTQYF	TGTGCCAGCACGCGGCGCCTCACAGATACGCAGTATTTT
TRBV27	TRBJ2-7	.	.	CASRGVAASYEQYF	TGTGCCAGCCGTGGGGTAGCGGCCTCCTACGAGCAGTACTTC
TRBV29-1	TRBJ2-1	TRBD2	.	CSVEDRGGRLTYNEQFF	TGCAGCGTTGAAGACCGCGGCGGGAGGCTAACCTACAATGAGCAGTTCTTC
TRBV5-4	TRBJ2-2	.	.	CASSQAAHRNTGELFF	TGTGCCAGCAGCCAAGCGGCACACCGGAACACCGGGGAGCTGTTTTTT
TRBV10-3	TRBJ2-3	.	.	CAISLSGTDTQYF	TGTGCCATCTCCCTATCCGGGACAGATACGCAGTATTTT
TRBV6-1	TRBJ2-3	.	.	CASSEGGGADTQYF	TGTGCCAGCAGTGAAGGAGGGGGGGCAGATACGCAGTATTTT
TRBV2	TRBJ2-1	.	once	CASQAGVYNEQFF	TGTGCCAGCCAAGCCGGGGTATACAATGAGCAGTTCTTC
TRBV18	TRBJ1-1	TRBD1	.	CASSPQKGQVTEAFF	TGTGCCAGCTCACCACAGAAGGGACAGGTCACTGAAGCTTTCTTT
TRBV7-9	TRBJ1-4	TRBD1	.	CASSLVPGQGTNEKLFF	TGTGCCAGCAGCTTAGTTCCGGGACAGGGAACTAATGAAAAACTGTTTTTT
TRBV15	TRBJ2-1	TRBD2	.	CAVSGSGRARYNEQFF	TGTGCAGTCAGTGGTAGCGGGAGGGCCCGCTACAATGAGCAGTTCTTC
TRBV5-4	TRBJ2-1	.	.	CASSLVGYNNEQFF	TGTGCCAGCAGCTTGGTCGGCTACAACAATGAGCAGTTCTTC
TRBV2	TRBJ2-3	.	.	CASIPAPRGRAPRGPDTQYF	TGTGCCAGCATCCCCGCCCCCAGGGGACGGGCCCCCCGGGGACCAGATACGCAGTATTTT
TRBV5-5	TRBJ1-5	.	.	CASSPSGSKGDQPQHF	TGTGCCAGCAGCCCCTCGGGCTCCAAGGGGGATCAGCCCCAGCATTTT
TRBV28	TRBJ2-7	.	.	CASSLGQYEQYF	TGTGCCAGCAGTTTAGGGCAGTACGAGCAGTACTTC
TRBV23-1	TRBJ2-7	.	.	CASSQSRKGSYEQYF	TGCGCCAGCAGTCAATCGCGTAAGGGCTCCTACGAGCAGTACTTC
TRBV5-1	TRBJ2-7	TRBD1	.	CASSLGGQDEQYF	TGCGCCAGCAGCTTGGGGGGACAGGACGAGCAGTACTTC
TRBV5-1	TRBJ2-5	TRBD1	.	CASSYTGDETQYF	TGCGCCAGCAGCTACACAGGGGATGAGACCCAGTACTTC
TRBV2	TRBJ2-1	TRBD1	.	CASWGQGHEQFF	TGTGCCAGCTGGGGACAGGGACATGAGCAGTTCTTC
TRBV2	TRBJ2-5	.	.	CAGAYGRGQETQYF	TGTGCCGGGGCGTACGGGAGAGGACAAGAGACCCAGTACTTC
TRBV7-9	TRBJ1-4	TRBD1	.	CASSYQRTGGLTNEKLFF	TGTGCCAGCAGCTACCAACGGACAGGTGGTTTAACTAATGAAAAACTGTTTTTT
TRBV7-2	TRBJ2-7	TRBD2	.	CASSFNLAGANYEQYF	TGTGCCAGCAGCTTCAATCTAGCGGGAGCCAACTACGAGCAGTACTTC
TRBV29-1	TRBJ1-1	TRBD1	.	CSVEADRDTEAFF	TGCAGCGTTGAAGCGGACAGGGATACTGAAGCTTTCTTT
TRBV29-1	TRBJ2-1	.	.	CSVLRFYGNEQFF	TGCAGCGTCCTCAGGTTCTATGGCAATGAGCAGTTCTTC
TRBV29-1	TRBJ2-1	.	.	CSGDRTPNEQFF	TGCAGCGGCGACAGGACACCTAATGAGCAGTTCTTC
TRBV27	TRBJ1-3	.	.	CASSLGSGNTIYF	TGTGCCAGCAGTTTAGGGTCCGGAAACACCATATATTTT
TRBV5-1	TRBJ2-2	.	.	CASKPANTGELFF	TGCGCCAGCAAGCCAGCGAACACCGGGGAGCTGTTTTTT
TRBV10-3	TRBJ2-7	.	.	CAISGGASSKHSGYEQYF	TGTGCCATCAGTGGGGGAGCATCTAGCAAACATTCTGGATACGAGCAGTACTTC
TRBV4-1	TRBJ2-1	TRBD2	once	CASSAPGGRAFNEQFF	TGCGCCAGCAGCGCCCCTGGCGGGAGGGCCTTTAATGAGCAGTTCTTC
TRBV9	TRBJ2-5	TRBD2	.	CASSETPGTRLETQYF	TGTGCCAGCAGCGAGACCCCCGGGACTAGATTAGAGACCCAGTACTTC